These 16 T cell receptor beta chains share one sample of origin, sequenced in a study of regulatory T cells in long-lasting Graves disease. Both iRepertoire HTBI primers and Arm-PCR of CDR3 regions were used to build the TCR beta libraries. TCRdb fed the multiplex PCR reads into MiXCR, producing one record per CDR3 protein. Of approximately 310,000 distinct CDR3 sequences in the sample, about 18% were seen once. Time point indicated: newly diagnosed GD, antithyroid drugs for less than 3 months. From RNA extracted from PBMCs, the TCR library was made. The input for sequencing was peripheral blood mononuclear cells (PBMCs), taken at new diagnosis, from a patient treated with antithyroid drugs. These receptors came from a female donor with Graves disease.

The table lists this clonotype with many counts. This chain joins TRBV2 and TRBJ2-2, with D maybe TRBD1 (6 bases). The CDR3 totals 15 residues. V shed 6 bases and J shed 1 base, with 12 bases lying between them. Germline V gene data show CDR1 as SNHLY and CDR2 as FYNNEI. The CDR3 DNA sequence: TGTGCCAGCAGGGCTACGGACAGGAACACCGGGGAGCTGTTTTTT. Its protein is CASRATDRNTGELFF. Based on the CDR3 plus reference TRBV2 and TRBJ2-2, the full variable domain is EPEVTQTPSHQVTQMGQEVILRCVPISNHLYFYWYRQILGQKVEFLVSFYNNEISEKSEIFDDQFSVERPDGSNFTLKIRSTKLEDSAMYFCASRATDRNTGELFFGEGSRLTVL.

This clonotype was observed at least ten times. The CDR3 protein is CASSLWNIQPQHF. In DNA, the CDR3 is TGTGCCAGCAGTTTATGGAACATTCAGCCCCAGCATTTT. The chain employs TRBV12-3 or TRBV12-4 and TRBJ1-5, with D hard to call. Trimming cost V 2 bases and J 6 bases, with 8 bases left between them. The CDR3 has 13 amino acids.

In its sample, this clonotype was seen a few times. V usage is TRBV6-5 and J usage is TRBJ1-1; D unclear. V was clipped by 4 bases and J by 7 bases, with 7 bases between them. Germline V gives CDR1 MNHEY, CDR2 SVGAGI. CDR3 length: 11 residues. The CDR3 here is CASSWWGEAFF. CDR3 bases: TGTGCCAGCAGTTGGTGGGGTGAAGCTTTCTTT.

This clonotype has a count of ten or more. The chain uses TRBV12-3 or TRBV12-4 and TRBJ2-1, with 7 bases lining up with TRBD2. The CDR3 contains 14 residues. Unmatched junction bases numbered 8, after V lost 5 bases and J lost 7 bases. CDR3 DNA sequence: TGTGCCAGCAGTATCATGCAGCGGGGAAATGAGCAGTTCTTC. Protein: CASSIMQRGNEQFF.

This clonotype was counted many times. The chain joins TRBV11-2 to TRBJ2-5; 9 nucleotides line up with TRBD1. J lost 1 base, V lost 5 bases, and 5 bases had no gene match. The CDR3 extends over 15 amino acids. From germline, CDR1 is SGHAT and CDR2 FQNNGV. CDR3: CASSEGTGPQETQYF. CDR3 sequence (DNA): TGTGCCAGCAGCGAAGGGACAGGGCCCCAAGAGACCCAGTACTTC.

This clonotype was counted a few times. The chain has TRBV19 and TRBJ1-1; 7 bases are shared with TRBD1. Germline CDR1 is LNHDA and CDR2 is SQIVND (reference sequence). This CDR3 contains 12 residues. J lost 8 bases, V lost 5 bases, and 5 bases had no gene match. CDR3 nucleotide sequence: TGTGCCAGTAGTGTACCGGACAGGGAAGCTTTCTTT. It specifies CASSVPDREAFF.

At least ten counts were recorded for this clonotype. The CDR3 protein is CSVEGTGHEKLFF. DNA of the CDR3: TGCAGCGTTGAAGGGACAGGGCATGAAAAACTGTTTTTT. This chain uses TRBV29-1 with TRBJ1-4; 8 bases are shared with TRBD1. The V gene's germline CDR1 is SQVTM and CDR2 ANQGSEA. This CDR3 region has 13 residues. The trim removed 1 base at V and 6 bases at J, leaving 1 base unmatched.

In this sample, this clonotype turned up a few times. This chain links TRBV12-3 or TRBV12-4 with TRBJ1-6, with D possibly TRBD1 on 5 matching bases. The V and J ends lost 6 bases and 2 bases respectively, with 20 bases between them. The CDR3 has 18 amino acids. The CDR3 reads CASRSRQKRGPYNSPLHF. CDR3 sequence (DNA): TGTGCCAGCAGATCCAGACAGAAAAGAGGCCCCTATAATTCACCCCTCCACTTT.

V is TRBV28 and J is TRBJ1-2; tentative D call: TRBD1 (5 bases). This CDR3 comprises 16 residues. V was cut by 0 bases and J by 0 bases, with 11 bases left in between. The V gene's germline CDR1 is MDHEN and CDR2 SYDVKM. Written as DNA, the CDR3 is TGTGCCAGCAGTTTATGGCAGCCAGGGTCTAACTATGGCTACACCTTC. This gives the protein CASSLWQPGSNYGYTF.

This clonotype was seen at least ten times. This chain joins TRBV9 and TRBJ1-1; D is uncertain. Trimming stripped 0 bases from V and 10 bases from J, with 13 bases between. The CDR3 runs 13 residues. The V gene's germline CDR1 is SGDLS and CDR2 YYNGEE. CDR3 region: CASSVEEATRAFF. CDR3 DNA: TGTGCCAGCAGCGTAGAGGAAGCGACCAGAGCTTTCTTT.

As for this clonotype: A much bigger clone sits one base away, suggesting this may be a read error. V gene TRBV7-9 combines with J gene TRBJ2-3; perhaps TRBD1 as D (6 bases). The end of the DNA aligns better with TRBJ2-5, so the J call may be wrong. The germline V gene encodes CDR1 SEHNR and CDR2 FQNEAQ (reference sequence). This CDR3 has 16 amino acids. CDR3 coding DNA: TGTGCCAGCAGCTTAAACCGGGACAAGGGGAAAGAGACCCAGTACTTC. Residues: CASSLNRDKGKETQYF.

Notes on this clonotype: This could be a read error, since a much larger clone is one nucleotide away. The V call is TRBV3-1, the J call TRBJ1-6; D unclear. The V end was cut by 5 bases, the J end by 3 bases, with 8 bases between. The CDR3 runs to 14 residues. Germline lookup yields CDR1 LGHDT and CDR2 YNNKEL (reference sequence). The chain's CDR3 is CASSFRDYNSPLHF. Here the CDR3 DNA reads TGTGCCAGCAGCTTCCGGGACTATAATTCACCCCTCCACTTT. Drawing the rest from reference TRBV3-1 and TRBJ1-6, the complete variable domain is DTAVSQTPKYLVTQMGNDKSIKCEQNLGHDTMYWYKQDSKKFLKIMFSYNNKELIINETVPNRFSPKSPDKAHLNLHINSLELGDSAVYFCASSFRDYNSPLHFGNGTRLTVT.

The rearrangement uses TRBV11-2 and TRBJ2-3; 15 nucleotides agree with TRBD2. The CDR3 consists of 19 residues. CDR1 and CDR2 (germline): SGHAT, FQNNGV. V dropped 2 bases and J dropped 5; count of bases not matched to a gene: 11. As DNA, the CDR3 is TGTGCCAGCAGCTTAATGGCCTGGACTAGCGGGAGGGGGGGAGATACGCAGTATTTT. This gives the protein CASSLMAWTSGRGGDTQYF.

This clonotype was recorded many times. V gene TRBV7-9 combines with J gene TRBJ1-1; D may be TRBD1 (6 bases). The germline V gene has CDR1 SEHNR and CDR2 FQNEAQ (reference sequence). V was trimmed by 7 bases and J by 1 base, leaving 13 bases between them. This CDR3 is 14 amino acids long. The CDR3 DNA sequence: TGTGCCAGCAAGAGAGGACAGCAGAACACTGAAGCTTTCTTT. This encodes CASKRGQQNTEAFF. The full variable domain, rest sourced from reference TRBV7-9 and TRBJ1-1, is DTGVSQNPRHKITKRGQNVTFRCDPISEHNRLYWYRQTLGQGPEFLTYFQNEAQLEKSRLLSDRFSAERPKGSFSTLEIQRTEQGDSAMYLCASKRGQQNTEAFFGQGTRLTVV.

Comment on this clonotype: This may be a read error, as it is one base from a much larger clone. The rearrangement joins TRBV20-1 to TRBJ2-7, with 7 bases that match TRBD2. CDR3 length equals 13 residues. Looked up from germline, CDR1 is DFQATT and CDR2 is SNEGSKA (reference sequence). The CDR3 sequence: CSARDLGGNEHYF. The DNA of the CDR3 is TGCAGTGCTAGAGATCTGGGGGGGAACGAGCACTACTTC.

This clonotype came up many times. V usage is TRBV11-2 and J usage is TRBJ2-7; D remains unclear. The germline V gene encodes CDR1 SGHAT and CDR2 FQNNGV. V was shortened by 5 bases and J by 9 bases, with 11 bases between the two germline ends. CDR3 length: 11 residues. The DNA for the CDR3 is TGTGCCAGCAGCCGCAATTTCGGGCAGTACTTC. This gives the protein CASSRNFGQYF.